Below, 12 T cell receptor beta chains from the same sample are listed, as sequenced in a study of beta chain features in type 1 diabetes (dated by TCRdb to the late 2010s). These receptors' targets are unknown. Beyond this particular receptor, the publication reports: In all four CD4+ subsets, TCRB CDR3 length was moderately but significantly shorter in type 1 diabetes patients.

The method was the immunoSEQ multiplex PCR assay. The entire amount of isolated RNA was reverse transcribed using the High Capacity cDNA Reverse Transcription Kit, so the sequenced TCRB transcripts were expressed ones. What TCRdb holds here is the immuneACCESS table cut down to in-frame rearrangements. Part of the clones is not present; checked against another copy, under half of the missing clones reflect an unresolved V gene, and the others are unexplained. This sample is represented by a few hundred thousand clones; approximately 15% of them were singletons. Together, the top ten hold almost 0.02% of the sample. Sequenced sample: naive CD4+ T cells from blood. This specimen's cell subset or site label, per the study, means: true naive CD4+ T cells. The receptors stem from a man aged 25 to 40 with type 1 diabetes.

Turning to this clone: At the DNA level, this CDR3 is encoded by other sequences in the same sample as well. V and J are TRBV5-1 and TRBJ2-7, with 10 bases lining up with TRBD1. With V trimmed by 0 bases and J by 4 bases, 4 bases remained unmatched. Germline V lookup: CDR1 SGHRS, CDR2 YFSETQ. CDR3 length: 15 amino acids. In nucleotides, the CDR3 is TGCGCCAGCAGCTTGGGAGGGACAGGGGTATACGAGCAGTACTTC. As protein: CASSLGGTGVYEQYF.

This rearrangement joins TRBV21-1 to TRBJ2-7; TRBD2, the table's D call, was not compared with the DNA. TRBV21-1 is a documented pseudogene. The CDR3 is 16 residues long. This CDR3 is CASSQEGRGEAYEQYF. CDR3 coding DNA: TGTGCCAGCAGCCAGGAGGGACGGGGGGAGGCCTACGAGCAGTACTTC.

The V and J genes are TRBV11-2 and TRBJ1-2; 8 bases fit TRBD1. Unmatched junction bases numbered 15, after V lost 6 bases and J lost 3 bases. Germline lookup yields CDR1 SGHAT and CDR2 FQNNGV. The length of the CDR3 is 17 residues. Here the CDR3 DNA reads TGTGCCAGCAGATCGAACCGGGACAGGTCAAGGGACTATGGCTACACCTTC. Translated: CASRSNRDRSRDYGYTF.

This clone came up a few times. The chain uses TRBV2 and TRBJ2-7; the D gene is possibly TRBD1 (6 bases). V shed 11 bases and J shed 4 bases, with 15 bases lying between them. This CDR3 is built from 12 residues. CDR1 SNHLY and CDR2 FYNNEI come from the germline V gene. CDR3 amino acids: CAGKNQGYEQYF. The DNA of the CDR3 is TGTGCCGGCAAGAACCAGGGGTACGAGCAGTACTTC.

The chain joins TRBV19 to TRBJ2-2; 10 positions match TRBD1. V was clipped by 11 bases and J by 7 bases; unmatched bases: 7. The CDR3 is 13 residues long. Per the germline V gene, CDR1 is LNHDA and CDR2 is SQIVND (reference sequence). CDR3 amino acids: CAGRTGGDGELFF. The CDR3, as DNA: TGTGCCGGAAGGACAGGGGGGGACGGGGAGCTGTTTTTT. The full variable domain, with the rest looked up from reference TRBV19 and TRBJ2-2, is DGGITQSPKYLFRKEGQNVTLSCEQNLNHDAMYWYRQDPGQGLRLIYYSQIVNDFQKGDIAEGYSVSREKKESFPLTVTSAQKNPTAFYLCAGRTGGDGELFFGEGSRLTVL.

The J gene is TRBJ1-6, the V gene TRBV6-5; no firm D call. Germline V CDR1 and CDR2: MNHEY, SVGAGI. V was pared by 5 bases and J by 11 bases, with 13 bases between. The CDR3 consists of 13 residues. The CDR3 region is CASSDGQPPPLHF. CDR3 sequence (DNA): TGTGCCAGCAGTGATGGGCAGCCGCCACCCCTCCACTTT.

This clone was observed a few times. V usage is TRBV6-6 and J usage is TRBJ2-2, with TRBD1 identical over 8 bases. The V gene's germline CDR1 is MNHNY and CDR2 SVGAGI (reference sequence). CDR3 size: 13 residues. The V and J ends lost 7 bases and 4 bases, in that order; junction bases with no gene match: 2. Written as DNA, the CDR3 is TGTGCCAGCAATGACAGGGGCACCGGGGAGCTGTTTTTT. Encoded protein: CASNDRGTGELFF.

This clone was detected only a few times. This rearrangement joins TRBV6-5 to TRBJ1-2; D might be TRBD1 (5 bases). The V end lost 0 bases, the J end lost 1 base, and 9 bases lay between the germline ends. Germline CDR1 reads MNHEY; CDR2 reads SVGAGI. This CDR3 comprises 15 residues. Written as DNA, the CDR3 is TGTGCCAGCAGTTACTCGAGTGACAGTAACTATGGCTACACCTTC. Its protein is CASSYSSDSNYGYTF.

The V gene is TRBV6-6, the J gene TRBJ1-5; 7 nucleotides align to TRBD1. V lost 7 bases to trimming and J lost 1 base; unmatched junction nucleotides: 4. CDR1 is MNHNY and CDR2 is SVGAGI in the germline V gene (reference sequence). This CDR3 contains 14 residues. The CDR3 loop reads CASTRQGSNQPQHF. The CDR3, as DNA: TGTGCCAGCACTAGACAGGGAAGCAATCAGCCCCAGCATTTT.

This clone was counted a few times. V is TRBV7-9 and J is TRBJ1-2, with D possibly TRBD1 on 5 matching bases. The germline CDR1 and CDR2 sequences are SEHNR and FQNEAQ (reference sequence). Deletions cut 1 base from V and 2 bases from J, with 5 bases between. CDR3 length: 13 amino acids. The CDR3: CASSLGQNYGYTF. The CDR3 bases are TGTGCCAGCAGCTTAGGACAGAACTATGGCTACACCTTC.

This clone was detected only a few times. The rearrangement joins TRBV6-5 to TRBJ2-2; possible D gene TRBD1, 6 bases. Germline-derived CDR1 and CDR2 are MNHEY and SVGAGI. V dropped 4 bases and J dropped 4 bases, with 16 bases sitting between them. CDR3 length: 16 amino acids. The CDR3 is CASSSTGLGSTGELFF. DNA for the CDR3: TGTGCCAGCAGTTCCACAGGGCTTGGGAGCACCGGGGAGCTGTTTTTT.

Only a few counts were recorded for this clone. CDR3 coding DNA: TGCGCCAGCAGCCAAGATCGGACCTCGGGGAGGGCAGCCATCTCTGGAAACACCATATATTTT. Its protein is CASSQDRTSGRAAISGNTIYF. This chain uses TRBV4-1 with TRBJ1-3; D is unclear. The CDR3 sequence is 21 residues long. The germline V gene has CDR1 MGHRA and CDR2 YSYEKL. V shed 0 bases and J shed 0 bases, with 24 bases lying between them.